These T cell receptor beta chains were read from a single sample in a study of T cell clonotyping in hematopoietic cell transplantation. Method: immunoSEQ multiplex PCR; TCRdb's copy keeps in-frame clones and lacks some. The data contain approximately 16,000 clones, approximately 93% of them singletons. The source was peripheral blood mononuclear cells, collected before stem cell transplant. These receptors were obtained from a man aged 18 to 29 with biphenotypic leukemia. Some clones in this sample may be carry-over from other donors' samples. The conserved cysteine and the conserved F or W are not part of the CDR3 here. The order of the fields is CDR3 length, V gene, CDR3 protein.

length: 10; V: TRBV2; CDR3: ASKQELGALH
length: 9; V: TRBV29-1; CDR3: SVDGGTEAF
length: 13; V: TRBV4-2; CDR3: ASSQDPGSNYGYT
length: 11; V: TRBV5-6; CDR3: ASSLGRSYEQY
length: 10; V: TRBV7-2; CDR3: ASTLHESGLY
length: 14; V: TRBV5-8; CDR3: ASSHGVTTTNEKLF
length: 11; V: TRBV25-1; CDR3: ASSGGGLYEQY
length: 11; V: TRBV7-2; CDR3: ASSQNLAREAF
length: 11; V: TRBV30; CDR3: AWGRDRLNEQY
length: 12; V: TRBV4-1; CDR3: ASSPAVGTDTQY
length: 14; V: TRBV7-2; CDR3: ASSFLAGGPGHEQF
length: 12; V: TRBV28; CDR3: ASKLGGSTDTQY
length: 11; V: TRBV6-1; CDR3: AGWAVSTGELF
length: 12; V: TRBV11-2; CDR3: ASSFGTGLYEQY
length: 12; V: TRBV29-1; CDR3: SVEIASQIYEQY
length: 13; V: TRBV5-6; CDR3: ASSLGTAGGYGYT
length: 12; V: TRBV29-1; CDR3: SVVLGIRHTEAF
length: 11; V: TRBV27; CDR3: ASSYSGANVLT
length: 12; V: TRBV30; CDR3: AWKKGQTNTEAF
length: 11; V: TRBV28; CDR3: ASNPQSLYEQY
length: 11; V: TRBV27; CDR3: ASSKPGSSPLH
length: 12; V: TRBV29-1; CDR3: SVEDIFAPYGYT
length: 14; V: TRBV19; CDR3: ASSPGQGGSTDTQY